This TCR beta chain is drawn from a study of regulatory T cells in long-lasting Graves disease. The sample's time point: newly diagnosed GD, antithyroid drugs for less than 3 months. PBMC RNA served as the TCR library source. The CDR3 runs to 15 residues. Germline trimming cut 7 bases from V and 0 bases from J; bases unmatched to any gene: 8. Germline CDR1 and CDR2: MNHNS and SASEGT. This clonotype was found many times. The TCR beta library used iRepertoire HTBI primers with Arm-PCR amplification of CDR3. One entry per CDR3 protein, called by TCRdb with MiXCR from the multiplex PCR reads. The repertoire consists of some 400,000 distinct CDR3 sequences, with 15% occurring once and the leading ten covering 16%. The data were also submitted as part of a second study, on T cells in Graves' hyperthyroidism and ophthalmopathy.

The sequence derives from a woman aged 25 to 45 with Graves disease. The chain recombines TRBV6-1 with TRBJ1-2; 7 bases fit TRBD1. The specimen was peripheral blood mononuclear cells (PBMCs), collected at new diagnosis, from a patient treated with antithyroid drugs. CDR3 sequence (DNA): TGTGCCAGCATGACCAGGGGGGCATCTAACTATGGCTACACCTTC. Protein sequence: CASMTRGASNYGYTF.